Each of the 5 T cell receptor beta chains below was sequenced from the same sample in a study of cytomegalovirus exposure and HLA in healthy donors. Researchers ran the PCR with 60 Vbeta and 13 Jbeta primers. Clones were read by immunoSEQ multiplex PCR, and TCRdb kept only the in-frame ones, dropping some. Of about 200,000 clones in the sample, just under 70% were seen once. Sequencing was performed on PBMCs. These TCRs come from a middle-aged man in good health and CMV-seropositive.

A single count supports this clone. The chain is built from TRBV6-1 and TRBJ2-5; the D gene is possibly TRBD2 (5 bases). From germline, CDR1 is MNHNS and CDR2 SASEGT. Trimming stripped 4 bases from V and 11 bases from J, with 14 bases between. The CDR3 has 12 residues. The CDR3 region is CASSVPPGEQYF. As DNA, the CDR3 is TGTGCCAGCAGTGTCCCACCTGGGGAGCAGTACTTC.

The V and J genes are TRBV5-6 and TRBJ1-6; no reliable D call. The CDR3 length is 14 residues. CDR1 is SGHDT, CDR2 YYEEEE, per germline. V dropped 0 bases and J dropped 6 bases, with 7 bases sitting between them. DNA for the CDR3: TGTGCCAGCAGCTTGGGAGTTTTTAATTCACCCCTCCACTTT. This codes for CASSLGVFNSPLHF. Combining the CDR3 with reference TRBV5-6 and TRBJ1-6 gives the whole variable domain DAGVTQSPTHLIKTRGQQVTLRCSPKSGHDTVSWYQQALGQGPQFIFQYYEEEERQRGNFPDRFSGHQFPNYSSELNVNALLLGDSALYLCASSLGVFNSPLHFGNGTRLTVT.

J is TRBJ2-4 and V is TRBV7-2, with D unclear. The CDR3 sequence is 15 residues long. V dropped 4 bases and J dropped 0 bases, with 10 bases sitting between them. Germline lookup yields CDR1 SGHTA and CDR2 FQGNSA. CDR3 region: CASSSPVLAKNIQYF. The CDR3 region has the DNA TGTGCCAGCAGCTCCCCGGTTCTAGCCAAAAACATTCAGTACTTC.

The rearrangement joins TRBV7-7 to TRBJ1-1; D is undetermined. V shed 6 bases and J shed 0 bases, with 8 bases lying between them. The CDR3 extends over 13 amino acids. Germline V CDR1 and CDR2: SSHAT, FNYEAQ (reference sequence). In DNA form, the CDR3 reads TGTGCCAGCAGTCGGGTGCTGAACACTGAAGCTTTCTTT. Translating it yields CASSRVLNTEAFF.

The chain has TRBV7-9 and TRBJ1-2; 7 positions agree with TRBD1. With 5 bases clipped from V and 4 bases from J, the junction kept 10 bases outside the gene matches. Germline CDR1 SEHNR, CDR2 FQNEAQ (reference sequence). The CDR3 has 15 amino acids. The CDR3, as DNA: TGTGCCAGCAGCGGGGGACAGTCCACCTCCTATGGCTACACCTTC. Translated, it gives CASSGGQSTSYGYTF.